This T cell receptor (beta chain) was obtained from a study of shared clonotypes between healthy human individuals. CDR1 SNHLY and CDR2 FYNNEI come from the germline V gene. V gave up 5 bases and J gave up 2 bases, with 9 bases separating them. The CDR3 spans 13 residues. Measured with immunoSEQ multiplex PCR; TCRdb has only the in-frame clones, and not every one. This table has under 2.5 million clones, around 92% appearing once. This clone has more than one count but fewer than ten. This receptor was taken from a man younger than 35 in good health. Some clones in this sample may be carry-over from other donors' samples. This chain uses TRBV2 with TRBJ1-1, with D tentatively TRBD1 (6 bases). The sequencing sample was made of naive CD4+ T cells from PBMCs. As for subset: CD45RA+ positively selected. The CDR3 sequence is CASSRQDNTEAFF. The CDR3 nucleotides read TGTGCCAGCAGTCGACAGGACAACACTGAAGCTTTCTTT.